This TCR beta chain stems from a study of glioma-infiltrating T cells. Amplification of TCR alpha and beta CDR3 regions from RNA used iRepertoire nested multiplex PCR. TCRdb ran MiXCR on the multiplex PCR reads and lists one entry per CDR3 protein. The table records approximately 110,000 distinct CDR3 sequences, around 25% of them present only once. A remark on this clonotype: This may stem from a read error, because a much larger clone lies one nucleotide away.

In germline, CDR1 is SGHRS, CDR2 YFSETQ. Between the trimmed V and J ends, which lost 2 bases and 10 bases, there was a span of 16 bases. The CDR3 covers 14 residues. This sequence originates from a human donor with low-grade glioma or glioblastoma, undergoing nonglioma brain surgery, or in good health (not recorded which). Sequenced sample: glioma tissue, nonneoplastic brain tissue, or PBMCs (not recorded which). V and J are TRBV5-1 and TRBJ2-1; D is possibly TRBD1 (6 bases). The DNA of the CDR3 is TGCGCCAGCAGCTTCCTACAGGGTTCCTACGAGCAGTTCTTC. It specifies CASSFLQGSYEQFF.